The T cell receptor beta chain described here comes from a study of T cell repertoires in cytomegalovirus infection (dated by TCRdb to between 2018 and 2020). Concerning the study at large: Peptide stimulations targeted recently identified HLA-C-restricted CMV epitopes, whose presentation resists viral immunomodulation, together with well-studied HLA-B-restricted epitopes. Donor HLA type was relevant to the analysis, as public TCR beta signatures indicated carriage of CMV infection together with the matching HLA type.

Sample treatment or condition, as interpreted from the label and publication: in vitro stimulation with specific CMV peptide epitopes to enrich CMV-specific T cells. This clonotype has just a few counts. Its recognized antigen is unknown. No quality values exist for individual bases; no much larger clone is one base distant. Broad study findings and their caveats: The ex vivo response was dominated by HLA-C-restricted CMV-specific TCR beta clonotypes, which also provided the single most frequent clonotype in two of eight donors. In both this cohort and an independent cohort of several hundred donors, the cumulative frequency of public TCR beta family members distinguished carriers of CMV infection plus the relevant HLA type.

The instrument given in TCRdb is Illumina HiSeq 1500. TCRdb itself trimmed the public reads at Q25 with fastp, ran MiXCR and retained productive beta chains. Each entry merges the rows of one CDR3 protein and shows their most common DNA and genes. This sample is represented by 340,000 or so distinct CDR3 sequences; 20% to 25% of them were singletons. The leading ten clones occupy 10% to 15% of the sample. Looking up the germline V gene yields CDR1 MNHEY and CDR2 SVGAGI. The CDR3 covers 13 residues, taking in both the cysteine and the phenylalanine. The kept DNA is CDR3 alone, 39 bases in frame from the first base. V is cut by 5 bases and J by 3 bases, and the space between the germline ends is 10 bases.

This chain is built from TRBV6-5 and TRBJ1-2; TRBD1 is possibly the D segment (6 matching bases). This material consisted of cultured PBMCs, taken from culture after CMV antigen stimulation. The sequence was collected from a human donor in good health (CMV status not recorded). Some clones in this sample may be carry-over from other donors' samples. The sequence in DNA is TGTGCCAGCAGTGACCAGGGGTACTATGGCTACACCTTC. Translation gives CASSDQGYYGYTF.